This T cell receptor (beta chain) appears in the sequencing data of a study of post-analysis software for immune sequencing data. About the study: The disease courses covered relapsing-remitting, secondary progressive and progressive-relapsing multiple sclerosis. General observations from the study: TRBV5-6, TRBV5-1 and TRBV20-1 were among roughly five TRBV segments more frequent in patients than controls.

A remark on this clonotype: The target antigen is unknown.

Trimming removed 1 base at V and 4 bases at J, with 6 bases between. The germline CDR1 and CDR2 sequences are MGHRA and YSYEKL. The CDR3 length is 13 residues. TCR beta libraries were prepared from cDNA with unique molecular identifiers. TCRdb reprocessed the PCR reads via MiXCR and lists one record per CDR3 protein. The sample comprises 600,000 to 700,000 distinct CDR3 sequences, 55% to 70% of which are singletons, and roughly 10% rests with the top ten. Specimen: blood. The TCR was taken from a girl aged 2-10 years with multiple sclerosis. J is TRBJ2-3 and V is TRBV4-1, with D hard to call. Here the CDR3 reads CASSQGSPDTQYF. CDR3 DNA sequence: TGCGCCAGCAGCCAAGGTTCCCCAGATACGCAGTATTTT.